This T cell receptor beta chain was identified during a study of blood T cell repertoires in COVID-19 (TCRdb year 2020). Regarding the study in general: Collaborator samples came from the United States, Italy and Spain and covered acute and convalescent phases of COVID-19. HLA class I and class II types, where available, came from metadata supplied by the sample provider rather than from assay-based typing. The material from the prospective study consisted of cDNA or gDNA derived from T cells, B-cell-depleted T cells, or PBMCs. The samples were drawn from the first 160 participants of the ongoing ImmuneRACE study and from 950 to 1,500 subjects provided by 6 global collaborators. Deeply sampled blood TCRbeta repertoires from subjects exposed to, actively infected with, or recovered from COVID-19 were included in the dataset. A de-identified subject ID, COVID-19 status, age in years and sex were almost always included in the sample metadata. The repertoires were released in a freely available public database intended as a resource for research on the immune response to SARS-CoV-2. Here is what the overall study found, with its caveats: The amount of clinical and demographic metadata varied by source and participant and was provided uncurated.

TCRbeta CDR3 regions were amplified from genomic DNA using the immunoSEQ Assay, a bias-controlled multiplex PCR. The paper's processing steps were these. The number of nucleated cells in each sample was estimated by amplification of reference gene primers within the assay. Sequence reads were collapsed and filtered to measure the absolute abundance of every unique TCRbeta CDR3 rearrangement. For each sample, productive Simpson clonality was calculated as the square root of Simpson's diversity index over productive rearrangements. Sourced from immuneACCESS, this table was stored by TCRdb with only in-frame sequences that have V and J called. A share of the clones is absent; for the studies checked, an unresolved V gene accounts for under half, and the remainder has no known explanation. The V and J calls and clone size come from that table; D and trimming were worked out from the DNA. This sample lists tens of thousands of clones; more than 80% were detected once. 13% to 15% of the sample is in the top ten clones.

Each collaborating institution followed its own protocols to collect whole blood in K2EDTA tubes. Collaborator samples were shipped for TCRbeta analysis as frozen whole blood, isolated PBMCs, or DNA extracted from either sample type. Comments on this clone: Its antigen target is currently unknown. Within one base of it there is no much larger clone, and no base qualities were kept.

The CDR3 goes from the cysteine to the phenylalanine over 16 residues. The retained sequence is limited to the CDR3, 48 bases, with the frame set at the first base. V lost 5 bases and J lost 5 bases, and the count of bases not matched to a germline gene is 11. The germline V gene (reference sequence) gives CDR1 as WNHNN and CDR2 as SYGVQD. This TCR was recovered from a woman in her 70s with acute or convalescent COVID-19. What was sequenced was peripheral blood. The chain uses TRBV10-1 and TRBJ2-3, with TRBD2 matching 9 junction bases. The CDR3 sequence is CASSRPRGGRLDTQYF. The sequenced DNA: TGCGCCAGCAGTCGCCCGCGGGGGGGCAGGTTAGATACGCAGTATTTT.